The rows below give T cell receptor beta chains drawn from one sample of a study of T-cell memory formation after mild COVID-19. MiXCR, run by TCRdb on the 5' RACE reads, gives a single entry per CDR3 protein. The repertoire includes 200,000 or so distinct CDR3 sequences, around 18% of them detected once, and 2% to 3% sits in the top ten. Sequences were obtained from PBMCs or a T cell subset sorted from them (not recorded which). The receptors derive from an adult woman who had mild COVID-19 (a few samples of this study predate the infection). Cell type and time point are not known. CDR3s include the opening cysteine and the closing phenylalanine or tryptophan. The D gene is left open where the match is weak. Clone size is shown for a subset of rows, as once, few, many or a class of expanded clone.

J gene: TRBJ2-4; D gene: NA; clone size: few; V gene: TRBV4-2; CDR3 DNA: TGTGCCAGCAGCCAAGGGTTTAGGCTAGCCAAAAACATTCAGTACTTC; CDR3 protein: CASSQGFRLAKNIQYF
J gene: TRBJ2-1; D gene: NA; clone size: NA; V gene: TRBV23-1; CDR3 DNA: TGCGCCAGCAGTCAATCCCCGGGTGAGCAGTTCTTC; CDR3 protein: CASSQSPGEQFF
J gene: TRBJ1-1; D gene: NA; clone size: few; V gene: TRBV7-2; CDR3 DNA: TGTGCCAGCAGCTTATGGGGGGTGAACACTGAAGCTTTCTTT; CDR3 protein: CASSLWGVNTEAFF
J gene: TRBJ2-5; D gene: NA; clone size: many; V gene: TRBV7-3; CDR3 DNA: TGTGCCAGCAGCTCCAGCCCCCAAGAGACCCAGTACTTC; CDR3 protein: CASSSSPQETQYF
J gene: TRBJ1-6; D gene: TRBD1; clone size: NA; V gene: TRBV20-1; CDR3 DNA: TGCAGTGGGGCCCGGGACAGGGGCGGATCACCCCTCCACTTT; CDR3 protein: CSGARDRGGSPLHF
J gene: TRBJ2-7; D gene: NA; clone size: NA; V gene: TRBV30; CDR3 DNA: TGTGCCTGGAGCGGGGGACTCTACGAGCAGTACTTC; CDR3 protein: CAWSGGLYEQYF
J gene: TRBJ1-1; D gene: NA; clone size: NA; V gene: TRBV20-1; CDR3 DNA: TGCAGTGCTATACGGGGGACGGCGAACACTGAAGCTTTCTTT; CDR3 protein: CSAIRGTANTEAFF
J gene: TRBJ2-1; D gene: NA; clone size: few; V gene: TRBV5-4; CDR3 DNA: TGTGCCAGCAGCTTTCCTCCTGGGGGACAAAGCTACAATGAGCAGTTCTTC; CDR3 protein: CASSFPPGGQSYNEQFF
J gene: TRBJ2-7; D gene: TRBD1; clone size: many; V gene: TRBV18; CDR3 DNA: TGTGCCAGCTCACCACCAGCAGGGGGCAAAGGGGGAGAGCAGTACTTC; CDR3 protein: CASSPPAGGKGGEQYF
J gene: TRBJ2-4; D gene: TRBD1; clone size: few; V gene: TRBV12-3/TRBV12-4; CDR3 DNA: TGTGCCAGCAATAGGGGGCGGACCAAAAACATTCAGTACTTC; CDR3 protein: CASNRGRTKNIQYF
J gene: TRBJ1-5; D gene: TRBD1; clone size: NA; V gene: TRBV12-3/TRBV12-4; CDR3 DNA: TGTGCCAGCAGTTCGACAGGGGTTCAGCCCCAGCATTTT; CDR3 protein: CASSSTGVQPQHF
J gene: TRBJ2-7; D gene: NA; clone size: NA; V gene: TRBV6-5; CDR3 DNA: TGTGCCAGCAGTTATCGGCTGGGGTACGAGCAGTACTTC; CDR3 protein: CASSYRLGYEQYF
J gene: TRBJ1-2; D gene: NA; clone size: NA; V gene: TRBV6-1; CDR3 DNA: TGTGCCAGCAGTGAGCGCAGCTCCTATGGCTACACCTTC; CDR3 protein: CASSERSSYGYTF
J gene: TRBJ2-7; D gene: NA; clone size: few; V gene: TRBV27; CDR3 DNA: TGTGCCAGCAGTTTAAAAGGCGGCTACGAGCAGTACTTC; CDR3 protein: CASSLKGGYEQYF
J gene: TRBJ2-3; D gene: TRBD2; clone size: few; V gene: TRBV4-2; CDR3 DNA: TGTGCCAGCACCCGAGGGGATACTAGCGGGGGGGCCGTAGATACGCAGTATTTT; CDR3 protein: CASTRGDTSGGAVDTQYF
J gene: TRBJ1-2; D gene: TRBD1; clone size: few; V gene: TRBV12-3/TRBV12-4; CDR3 DNA: TGTGCCAGCAGCCCCCCGGGACAGGGGTATGGCTACACCTTC; CDR3 protein: CASSPPGQGYGYTF
J gene: TRBJ2-7; D gene: TRBD2; clone size: few; V gene: TRBV7-6; CDR3 DNA: TGTGCCAGCAGCTTAGCGCCGGCTAGCGGGACGAGCTCCTACGAGCAGTACTTC; CDR3 protein: CASSLAPASGTSSYEQYF
J gene: TRBJ2-7; D gene: TRBD2; clone size: few; V gene: TRBV7-2; CDR3 DNA: TGTGCCAGCAGCTTACGGGGGGTAGGGCAGCTCTACGAGCAGTACTTC; CDR3 protein: CASSLRGVGQLYEQYF
J gene: TRBJ2-1; D gene: NA; clone size: NA; V gene: TRBV4-2; CDR3 DNA: TGTGCCAGCAGCCAAGATCCACGTGTAGCGCTGGGGGAGTTCTTC; CDR3 protein: CASSQDPRVALGEFF
J gene: TRBJ2-7; D gene: NA; clone size: few; V gene: TRBV9; CDR3 DNA: TGTGCCAGCAGCGTAGGTCCTTCCCACGAGCAGTACTTC; CDR3 protein: CASSVGPSHEQYF
J gene: TRBJ2-1; D gene: NA; clone size: NA; V gene: TRBV7-3; CDR3 DNA: TGTGCCAGCAGCTTAAGGTCGGGCAATGAGCAGTTCTTC; CDR3 protein: CASSLRSGNEQFF
J gene: TRBJ1-3; D gene: NA; clone size: few; V gene: TRBV20-1; CDR3 DNA: TGCAGTGCTCCTTCAGGATGGTCAGGAAACACCATATATTTT; CDR3 protein: CSAPSGWSGNTIYF
J gene: TRBJ2-3; D gene: NA; clone size: few; V gene: TRBV20-1; CDR3 DNA: TGCAGTGCTAGAGATCGGCGGAGCACAGATACGCAGTATTTT; CDR3 protein: CSARDRRSTDTQYF
J gene: TRBJ1-2; D gene: NA; clone size: NA; V gene: TRBV30; CDR3 DNA: TGTGCCTGGAGTGTACATAACAGCCCGCGCTACACCTTC; CDR3 protein: CAWSVHNSPRYTF
J gene: TRBJ2-7; D gene: NA; clone size: NA; V gene: TRBV19; CDR3 DNA: TGTGCCAGTAGTATACCGGGGTACGAGCAGTACTTC; CDR3 protein: CASSIPGYEQYF
J gene: TRBJ1-2; D gene: NA; clone size: few; V gene: TRBV5-1; CDR3 DNA: TGCGCCAGCAGCTTGGAACTAGGGACACAGGGCTACACCTTC; CDR3 protein: CASSLELGTQGYTF
J gene: TRBJ1-5; D gene: TRBD1; clone size: few; V gene: TRBV28; CDR3 DNA: TGTGCCACCCGGAGGACCGGGACAGCTAATCAGCCCCAGCATTTT; CDR3 protein: CATRRTGTANQPQHF
J gene: TRBJ2-1; D gene: TRBD2; clone size: NA; V gene: TRBV10-2; CDR3 DNA: TGCGCCAGCAGTGAGGCTAGCGGGAACTTCTACAATGAGCAGTTCTTC; CDR3 protein: CASSEASGNFYNEQFF
J gene: TRBJ1-1; D gene: NA; clone size: NA; V gene: TRBV29-1; CDR3 DNA: TGCAGCGTTGCCAGGGGCCCCACTGAAGCTTTCTTT; CDR3 protein: CSVARGPTEAFF
J gene: TRBJ2-3; D gene: NA; clone size: few; V gene: TRBV13; CDR3 DNA: TGTGCCAGCAGCTTCCCCCCAGAGAGGGGCGAGACCACAGATACGCAGTATTTT; CDR3 protein: CASSFPPERGETTDTQYF
J gene: TRBJ2-5; D gene: NA; clone size: NA; V gene: TRBV10-3; CDR3 DNA: TGTGCCATCAGTGACCCGGGAAGATACCAAGAGACCCAGTACTTC; CDR3 protein: CAISDPGRYQETQYF
J gene: TRBJ2-1; D gene: TRBD2; clone size: few; V gene: TRBV3-1; CDR3 DNA: TGTGCCAGCAGCCTTGGACTAGCCCGGGAGCAGTTCTTC; CDR3 protein: CASSLGLAREQFF
J gene: TRBJ2-7; D gene: NA; clone size: few; V gene: TRBV12-3/TRBV12-4; CDR3 DNA: TGTGCCAGCAGTTTTGGGGGGATGATCTACGAGCAGTACTTC; CDR3 protein: CASSFGGMIYEQYF
J gene: TRBJ1-2; D gene: TRBD1; clone size: NA; V gene: TRBV5-1; CDR3 DNA: TGCGCCAGCAGCTTTGGGACAGGGGGCTACACCTTC; CDR3 protein: CASSFGTGGYTF
J gene: TRBJ1-3; D gene: NA; clone size: NA; V gene: TRBV24-1; CDR3 DNA: TGTGCCACCAGTCCGGCAGGACCTGGAAACACCATATATTTT; CDR3 protein: CATSPAGPGNTIYF
J gene: TRBJ1-5; D gene: TRBD1; clone size: many; V gene: TRBV5-5; CDR3 DNA: TGTGCCAGCAGCTCCGGGACAGGGGGTTCGGGCAATCAGCCCCAGCATTTT; CDR3 protein: CASSSGTGGSGNQPQHF
J gene: TRBJ1-5; D gene: TRBD1; clone size: NA; V gene: TRBV18; CDR3 DNA: TGTGCCAGCTCACACGGACAGGTCAATCAGCCCCAGCATTTT; CDR3 protein: CASSHGQVNQPQHF
J gene: TRBJ2-7; D gene: TRBD1; clone size: NA; V gene: TRBV2; CDR3 DNA: TGTGCCACCACACAGAGGACAGGGACCTACGAGCAGTACTTC; CDR3 protein: CATTQRTGTYEQYF
J gene: TRBJ1-1; D gene: NA; clone size: NA; V gene: TRBV12-3/TRBV12-4; CDR3 DNA: TGTGCCAGCAGTTTATTCCTGAACACTGAAGCTTTCTTT; CDR3 protein: CASSLFLNTEAFF
J gene: TRBJ2-2; D gene: NA; clone size: few; V gene: TRBV6-5; CDR3 DNA: TGTGCCAGCAGTCCCATTCACAGGCCAAGGTGGACCGGGGAGCTGTTTTTT; CDR3 protein: CASSPIHRPRWTGELFF
J gene: TRBJ1-6; D gene: NA; clone size: NA; V gene: TRBV6-5; CDR3 DNA: TGTGCCAGCAGTTACTCATGGGGTCAGCATTCACCCCTCCACTTT; CDR3 protein: CASSYSWGQHSPLHF
J gene: TRBJ2-1; D gene: TRBD2; clone size: few; V gene: TRBV2; CDR3 DNA: TGTGCCAGCAGTTCGGGGGGAGGGAGGTTCGGGAATGAGCAGTTCTTC; CDR3 protein: CASSSGGGRFGNEQFF
J gene: TRBJ2-5; D gene: TRBD2; clone size: few; V gene: TRBV5-1; CDR3 DNA: TGCGCCAGCAGCCCGGGACTAGCGGGGAGTCAAGAGACCCAGTACTTC; CDR3 protein: CASSPGLAGSQETQYF
J gene: TRBJ2-7; D gene: NA; clone size: NA; V gene: TRBV5-1; CDR3 DNA: TGCGCCAGCAGCTTGGCCTTGCCAGGGGCCTACGAGCAGTACTTC; CDR3 protein: CASSLALPGAYEQYF
J gene: TRBJ2-4; D gene: TRBD2; clone size: few; V gene: TRBV10-3; CDR3 DNA: TGTGCCATCTCCTCGACTAGCGGGGGATTCAAAAACATTCAGTACTTC; CDR3 protein: CAISSTSGGFKNIQYF
J gene: TRBJ1-2; D gene: NA; clone size: NA; V gene: TRBV6-6; CDR3 DNA: TGTGCCAGCATCCCAAGTCGGATATCTGGCTACACCTTC; CDR3 protein: CASIPSRISGYTF
J gene: TRBJ2-7; D gene: TRBD2; clone size: many; V gene: TRBV7-2; CDR3 DNA: TGTGCCAGCAGCTTTCGCGGGAGCCACGAGCAGTACTTC; CDR3 protein: CASSFRGSHEQYF